This T cell receptor (beta chain) was captured by sequencing in a study of cytomegalovirus exposure and HLA in healthy donors. Germline values: CDR1 MDHEN, CDR2 SYDVKM. V lost 7 bases and J lost 7; bases outside the gene matches: 13. CDR3 size: 15 residues. PCR used 60 Vbeta primers and 13 Jbeta primers. Data came from immunoSEQ multiplex PCR; TCRdb stores just in-frame clones and leaves some out. The table lists approximately 210,000 clones, 82% of them singletons, with 4.5% to 7% in the top ten. The sample was PBMCs. The origin of this receptor is a middle-aged man in good health and CMV-seropositive. The chain carries TRBV28 and TRBJ2-1, with TRBD2 matching over 7 bases. CDR3 in amino acids: CASKRDPPTQNEQFF. The CDR3 DNA sequence: TGTGCCAGCAAGCGGGACCCGCCCACCCAAAATGAGCAGTTCTTC.